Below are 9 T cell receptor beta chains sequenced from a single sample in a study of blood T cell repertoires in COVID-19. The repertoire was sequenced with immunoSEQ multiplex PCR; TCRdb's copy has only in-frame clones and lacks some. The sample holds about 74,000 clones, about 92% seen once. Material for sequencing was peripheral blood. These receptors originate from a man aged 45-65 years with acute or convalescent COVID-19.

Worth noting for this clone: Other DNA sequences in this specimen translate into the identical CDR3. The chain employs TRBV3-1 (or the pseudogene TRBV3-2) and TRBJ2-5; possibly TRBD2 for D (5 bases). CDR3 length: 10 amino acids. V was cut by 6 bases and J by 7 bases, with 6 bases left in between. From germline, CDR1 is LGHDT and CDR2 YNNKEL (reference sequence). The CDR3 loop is CASSAGTQYF. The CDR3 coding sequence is TGTGCCAGCAGTGCGGGGACCCAGTACTTC.

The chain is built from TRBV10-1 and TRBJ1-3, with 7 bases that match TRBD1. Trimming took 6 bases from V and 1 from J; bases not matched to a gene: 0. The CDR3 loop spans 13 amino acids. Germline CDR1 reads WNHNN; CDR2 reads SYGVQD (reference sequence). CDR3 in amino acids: CASRTGSGNTIYF. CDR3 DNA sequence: TGCGCCAGCAGGACAGGGTCTGGAAACACCATATATTTT.

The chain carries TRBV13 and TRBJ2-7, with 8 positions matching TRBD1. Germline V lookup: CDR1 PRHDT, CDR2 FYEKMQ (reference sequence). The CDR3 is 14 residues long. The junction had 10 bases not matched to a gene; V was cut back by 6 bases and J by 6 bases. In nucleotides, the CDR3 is TGTGCCAGCAGGAATTCGGACAGGGCCGTCGAGCAGTACTTC. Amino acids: CASRNSDRAVEQYF.

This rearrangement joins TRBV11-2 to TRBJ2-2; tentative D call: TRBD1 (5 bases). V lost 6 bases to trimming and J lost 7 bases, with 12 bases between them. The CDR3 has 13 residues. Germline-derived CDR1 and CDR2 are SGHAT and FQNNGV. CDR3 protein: CASRPTVGGELFF. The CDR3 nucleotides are TGTGCCAGCAGACCGACAGTAGGCGGGGAGCTGTTTTTT.

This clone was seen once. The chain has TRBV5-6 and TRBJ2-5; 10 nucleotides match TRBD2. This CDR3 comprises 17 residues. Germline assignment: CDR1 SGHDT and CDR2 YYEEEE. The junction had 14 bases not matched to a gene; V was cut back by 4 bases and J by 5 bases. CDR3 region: CASSPRRSSGSEETQYF. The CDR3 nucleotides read TGTGCCAGCAGCCCCCGGAGATCTAGCGGGAGTGAGGAGACCCAGTACTTC. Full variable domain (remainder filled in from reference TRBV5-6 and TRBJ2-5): DAGVTQSPTHLIKTRGQQVTLRCSPKSGHDTVSWYQQALGQGPQFIFQYYEEEERQRGNFPDRFSGHQFPNYSSELNVNALLLGDSALYLCASSPRRSSGSEETQYFGPGTRLLVL.

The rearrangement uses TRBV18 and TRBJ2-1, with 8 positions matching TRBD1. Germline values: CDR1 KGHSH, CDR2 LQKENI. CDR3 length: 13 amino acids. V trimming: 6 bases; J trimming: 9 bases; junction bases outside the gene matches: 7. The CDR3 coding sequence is TGTGCCAGCTCGTACCCGGACAGGGCTGAGCAGTTCTTC. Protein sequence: CASSYPDRAEQFF.

The CDR3 bases are TGTGCCAGCAGCGCAGGACCGGGGGATACGCAGTATTTT. Its protein is CASSAGPGDTQYF. V and J are TRBV27 and TRBJ2-3; D may be TRBD2 (5 bases). V lost 6 bases, J lost 6 bases, and 13 bases lay in between. This CDR3 spans 13 amino acids. CDR1 is MNHEY and CDR2 is SMNVEV in the germline V gene (reference sequence).

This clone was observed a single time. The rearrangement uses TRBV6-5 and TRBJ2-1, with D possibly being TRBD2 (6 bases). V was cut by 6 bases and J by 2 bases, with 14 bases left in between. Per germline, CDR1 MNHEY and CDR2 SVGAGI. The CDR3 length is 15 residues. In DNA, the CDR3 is TGTGCCAGCAGGGCTGGGACTTCTACCTACAATGAGCAGTTCTTC. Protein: CASRAGTSTYNEQFF.

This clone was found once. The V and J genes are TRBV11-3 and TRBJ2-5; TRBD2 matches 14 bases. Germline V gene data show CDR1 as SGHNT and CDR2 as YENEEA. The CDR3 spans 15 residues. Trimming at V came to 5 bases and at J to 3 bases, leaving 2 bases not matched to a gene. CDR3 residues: CASSKTSGGEETQYF. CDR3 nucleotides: TGTGCCAGCAGCAAGACTAGCGGGGGGGAAGAGACCCAGTACTTC.